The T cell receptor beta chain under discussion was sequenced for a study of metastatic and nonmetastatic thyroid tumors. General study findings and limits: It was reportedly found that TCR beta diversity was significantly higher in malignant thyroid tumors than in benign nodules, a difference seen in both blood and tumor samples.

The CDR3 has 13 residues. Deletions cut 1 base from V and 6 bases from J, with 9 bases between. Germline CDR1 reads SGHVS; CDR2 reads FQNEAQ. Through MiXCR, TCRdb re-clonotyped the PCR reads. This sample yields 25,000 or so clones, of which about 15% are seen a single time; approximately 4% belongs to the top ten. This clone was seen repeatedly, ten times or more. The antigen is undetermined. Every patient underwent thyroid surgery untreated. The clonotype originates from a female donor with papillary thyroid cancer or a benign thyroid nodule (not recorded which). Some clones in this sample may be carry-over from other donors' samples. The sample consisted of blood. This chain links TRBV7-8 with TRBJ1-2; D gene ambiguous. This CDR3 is CASSLVGSDGYTF. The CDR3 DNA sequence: TGTGCCAGCAGCTTAGTTGGCTCAGATGGCTACACCTTC.